The clone carrying this T cell receptor beta chain was seen just once. This sample is drawn from a study of CD8+ T cells in alopecia areata. About the research overall: Tofacitinib was taken orally by treated patients, and the dose was 5 to 10 mg twice daily. Tofacitinib was given for 6 to 18 months, then stopped for 6 months.

Punch biopsies of lesional scalp, plus peripheral blood, were taken from alopecia areata patients. RNA was isolated and reverse transcribed to cDNA, the sequencing template. Method: immunoSEQ multiplex PCR; TCRdb's copy keeps in-frame clones and lacks some. Seen here are 90,000 to 150,000 clones, 30% to 40% observed once, and the top ten hold roughly 3.3%. The CDR3 runs 14 residues. V trimming: 5 bases; J trimming: 6 bases; junction bases outside the gene matches: 8. Germline V gene data show CDR1 as MNHEY and CDR2 as SVGAGI. This clonotype was sampled from a human donor with alopecia areata. The sequencing input was CD4+ T cells sorted from blood. This chain links TRBV6-5 with TRBJ2-7; 9 nucleotides agree with TRBD1. CDR3 loop: CASSSGTGKVEQYF. The CDR3 nucleotides read TGTGCCAGCAGTAGCGGGACAGGGAAGGTCGAGCAGTACTTC.